These 8 T cell receptor beta chains originate from one sample sequenced in a study of cytomegalovirus exposure and HLA in healthy donors. The study ran its PCR with 60 Vbeta and 13 Jbeta primers. The repertoire was sequenced with immunoSEQ multiplex PCR; TCRdb's copy has only in-frame clones and lacks some. The repertoire has about 130,000 clones, about 74% of them found once; the top ten carry approximately 6.4%. The sample taken for sequencing was PBMCs. These receptor sequences come from a woman between 50 and 59 years old in good health and CMV-seropositive.

With regard to this clone: The identical CDR3 is also encoded by other nucleotide sequences in the sample. The rearrangement links TRBV5-1 to TRBJ2-5, with 9 bases fitting TRBD2. The CDR3 runs 14 residues. Germline assignment: CDR1 SGHRS and CDR2 YFSETQ. Trimming removed 5 bases from V and 1 base from J; junction bases left unmatched: 3. The CDR3 nucleotides read TGCGCCAGCAGTAGAGCGGGGGGCCAAGAGACCCAGTACTTC. Amino acid sequence: CASSRAGGQETQYF.

This clone was counted a few times. The rearrangement joins TRBV6-6 to TRBJ1-4; TRBD1 aligns across 8 bases. This CDR3 has 15 amino acids. Trimming took 6 bases from V and 7 from J; bases not matched to a gene: 10. Germline V gives CDR1 MNHNY, CDR2 SVGAGI (reference sequence). The CDR3 loop is CASSYLDRVGEKLFF. CDR3 in DNA: TGTGCCAGCAGCTACCTGGACAGGGTGGGTGAAAAACTGTTTTTT.

This CDR3 reads CASSPSGTGRVNTEAFF. DNA for the CDR3: TGTGCCAGCAGCCCTTCCGGGACAGGGCGAGTGAACACTGAAGCTTTCTTT. The V call is TRBV7-9, the J call TRBJ1-1, with TRBD1 matching over 9 bases. This CDR3 has 17 residues. Unmatched junction bases numbered 10, after V lost 5 bases and J lost 0 bases. The V gene's germline CDR1 is SEHNR and CDR2 FQNEAQ (reference sequence).

The chain combines TRBV19 with TRBJ1-1; D unclear. The CDR3 is 13 amino acids. Germline CDR1 reads LNHDA; CDR2 reads SQIVND (reference sequence). V lost 5 bases and J lost 2, with 9 bases in between. The CDR3 here is CASSFGGNTEAFF. The CDR3 DNA reads TGTGCCAGTAGTTTTGGAGGAAACACTGAAGCTTTCTTT.

This chain links TRBV11-3 with TRBJ1-1; D is uncertain. Germline V lookup: CDR1 SGHNT, CDR2 YENEEA. Deletions cut 4 bases from V and 0 bases from J, with 12 bases between. This CDR3 is built from 15 residues. CDR3 loop: CASSYSSSLNTEAFF. CDR3 DNA sequence: TGTGCCAGCAGCTACAGTTCCTCATTGAACACTGAAGCTTTCTTT.

The rearrangement uses TRBV10-3 and TRBJ2-1, with TRBD2 identical over 8 bases. The V gene end was trimmed by 9 bases and the J gene end by 4 bases; junction bases not matched to a gene: 5. The CDR3 covers 13 residues. Germline V CDR1 and CDR2: ENHRY, SYGVKD. CDR3 bases: TGTGCCATGACGGGGGGGTTGTACAATGAGCAGTTCTTC. Protein sequence: CAMTGGLYNEQFF.

This clone appeared once. The CDR3 DNA reads TGTGCCAGCAGCTTCCAACCCGGGGAGGATCAGCCCCAGCATTTT. Encoded protein: CASSFQPGEDQPQHF. V is TRBV5-8 and J is TRBJ1-5; D remains unclear. The CDR3 consists of 15 residues. CDR1 is SGHTS, CDR2 YDEGEE, per germline. Trimming removed 2 bases at V and 5 bases at J, with 14 bases between.

The gene calls are TRBV5-1 and TRBJ2-1; TRBD1 is a possible D gene (5 bases). The ends were cut back, 6 bases at V and 2 bases at J, with 15 bases in the middle. The V gene's germline CDR1 is SGHRS and CDR2 YFSETQ. This CDR3 has 15 residues. CDR3: CASTHRDSPYNEQFF. The CDR3 coding sequence is TGCGCCAGCACCCATAGAGACAGTCCCTACAATGAGCAGTTCTTC.